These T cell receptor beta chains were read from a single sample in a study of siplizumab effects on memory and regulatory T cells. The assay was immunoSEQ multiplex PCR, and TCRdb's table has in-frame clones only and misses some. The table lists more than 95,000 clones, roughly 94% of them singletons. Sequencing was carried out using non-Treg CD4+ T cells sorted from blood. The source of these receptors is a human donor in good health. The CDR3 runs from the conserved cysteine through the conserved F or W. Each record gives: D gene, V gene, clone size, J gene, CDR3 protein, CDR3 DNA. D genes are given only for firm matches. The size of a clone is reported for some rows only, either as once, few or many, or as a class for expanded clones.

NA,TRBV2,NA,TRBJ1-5,CASRQYSLGPQHF,TGTGCCAGCCGGCAATACTCCCTCGGCCCCCAGCATTTT
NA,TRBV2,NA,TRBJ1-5,CASNRAGGGNQPQHF,TGTGCCAGCAACCGAGCGGGGGGGGGCAATCAGCCCCAGCATTTT
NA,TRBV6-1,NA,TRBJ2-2,CASFVTGNTGELFF,TGTGCCAGCTTTGTAACAGGGAACACCGGGGAGCTGTTTTTT
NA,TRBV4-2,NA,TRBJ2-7,CASSQGIRGRSYEQYF,TGTGCCAGCAGCCAGGGGATTCGGGGGCGATCCTACGAGCAGTACTTC
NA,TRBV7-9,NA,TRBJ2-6,CASSLAGAGANVLTF,TGTGCCAGCAGCTTAGCGGGGGCTGGGGCCAACGTCCTGACTTTC
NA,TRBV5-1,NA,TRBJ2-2,CASSWADSLNTGELFF,TGCGCCAGCAGCTGGGCTGATAGCCTGAACACCGGGGAGCTGTTTTTT
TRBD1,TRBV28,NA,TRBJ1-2,CASSEQDRATWDGYTF,TGTGCCAGCAGTGAACAGGACAGGGCCACGTGGGACGGCTACACCTTC
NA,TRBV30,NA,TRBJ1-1,CAWRAENTEAFF,TGTGCCTGGAGAGCGGAGAACACTGAAGCTTTCTTT
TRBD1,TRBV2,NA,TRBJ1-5,CASRRTGDNQPQHF,TGTGCCAGCAGGCGGACAGGGGACAATCAGCCCCAGCATTTT
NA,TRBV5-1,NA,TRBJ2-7,CASSLEVNPALGEQYF,TGCGCCAGCAGCTTGGAGGTTAACCCCGCCCTGGGCGAGCAGTACTTC
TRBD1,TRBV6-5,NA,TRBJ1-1,CASNRGTNTEAFF,TGTGCCAGCAACAGGGGGACAAACACTGAAGCTTTCTTT
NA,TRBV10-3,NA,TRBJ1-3,CATGGVDGNTIYF,TGTGCCACGGGGGGTGTTGATGGAAACACCATATATTTT
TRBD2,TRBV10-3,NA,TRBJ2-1,CAISLNGGYNEQFF,TGTGCCATCAGCCTCAACGGGGGGTACAATGAGCAGTTCTTC
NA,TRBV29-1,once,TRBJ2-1,CSTHGPYNEQFF,TGCAGCACACATGGACCCTACAATGAGCAGTTCTTC
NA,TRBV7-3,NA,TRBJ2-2,CASSPTMNTGELFF,TGTGCCAGCAGCCCGACCATGAACACCGGGGAGCTGTTTTTT
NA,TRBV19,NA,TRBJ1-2,CASSLTGRGYTF,TGTGCCAGTAGTCTTACAGGCCGGGGCTACACCTTC
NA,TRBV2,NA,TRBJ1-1,CASSEEGGGTEAFF,TGTGCCAGCAGTGAAGAGGGTGGGGGCACTGAAGCTTTCTTT
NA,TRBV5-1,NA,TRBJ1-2,CASSFAGEEGYTF,TGCGCCAGCAGCTTCGCAGGGGAAGAGGGCTACACCTTC
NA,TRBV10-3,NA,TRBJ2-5,CAISDPRGLQETQYF,TGTGCCATCAGTGACCCTAGAGGCCTCCAAGAGACCCAGTACTTC
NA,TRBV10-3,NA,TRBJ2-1,CAIRTGKGGEQFF,TGTGCCATCCGGACTGGAAAAGGGGGAGAGCAGTTCTTC
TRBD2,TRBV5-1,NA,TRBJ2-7,CASSLEPSGGSEQYF,TGTGCCAGCAGCTTGGAGCCTAGCGGGGGCTCCGAGCAGTACTTC
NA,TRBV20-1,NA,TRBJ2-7,CSARGGDEQYF,TGCAGTGCTAGAGGCGGGGACGAGCAGTACTTC
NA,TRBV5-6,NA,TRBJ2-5,CASSLFAGLYQETQYF,TGTGCCAGCAGCTTGTTTGCGGGATTGTACCAAGAGACCCAGTACTTC
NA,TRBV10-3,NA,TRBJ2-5,CAISESKRLGVLYQETQYF,TGTGCCATCAGTGAGTCTAAGAGGTTGGGAGTTTTGTACCAAGAGACCCAGTACTTC
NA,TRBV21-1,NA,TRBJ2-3,CASRGGLAGFIDTQYF,TGTGCCAGCAGGGGAGGACTAGCGGGGTTCATTGATACGCAGTATTTT
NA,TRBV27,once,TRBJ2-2,CASRIQGGQALFF,TGTGCCAGCAGGATCCAAGGGGGGCAGGCGCTGTTTTTT
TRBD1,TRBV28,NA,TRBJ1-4,CASSPGTAESLGLFF,TGTGCCAGCAGCCCTGGGACAGCAGAGAGCTTAGGACTGTTTTTT
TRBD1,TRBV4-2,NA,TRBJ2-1,CASSQEGTGFNEQFF,TGTGCCAGCAGCCAAGAAGGGACAGGTTTCAATGAGCAGTTCTTC
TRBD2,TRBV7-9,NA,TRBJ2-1,CASSLVGTSGRTNEQFF,TGTGCCAGCAGCTTAGTGGGGACTAGCGGGAGGACGAATGAGCAGTTCTTC